The rows below give T cell receptor beta chains drawn from one sample of a study of lymphopenia after photon versus proton radiotherapy. TCRdb keeps only in-frame clones here, not all; method: immunoSEQ multiplex PCR. In the table there are over 35,000 clones, 86% of which are singletons. The sequences come from peripheral blood, collected from a patient treated with proton-based radiotherapy. Receptors were obtained from a woman aged 65 to 85 with pancreatic cancer. Some clones in this sample may be carry-over from other donors' samples. Each CDR3 is given with its conserved first and last residue. A D gene is named only where the DNA matches it firmly.

TRBJ2-1 TRBD2 TRBV18 CASSPREGLAGNEQFF TGTGCCAGCTCACCACGAGAAGGACTAGCGGGCAATGAGCAGTTCTTC
TRBJ1-2 TRBD1 TRBV19 CASTTPGTGVGYTF TGTGCCAGTACCACCCCCGGGACAGGGGTTGGCTACACCTTC
TRBJ1-1 - TRBV29-1 CSVAGQRNTEAFF TGCAGCGTTGCAGGACAGAGGAACACTGAAGCTTTCTTT
TRBJ1-1 - TRBV10-3 CAISEGGATEAFF TGTGCCATCAGTGAGGGGGGGGCTACTGAAGCTTTCTTT
TRBJ1-1 - TRBV6-1 CASSERSVNTEAFF TGTGCCAGCAGTGAAAGGTCGGTGAACACTGAAGCTTTCTTT
TRBJ2-1 - TRBV5-4 CASSTRDGPVEQFF TGTGCCAGCAGCACACGGGACGGCCCTGTGGAGCAGTTCTTC
TRBJ1-5 - TRBV5-1 CASSFSPDQPQHF TGCGCCAGCAGCTTTTCCCCAGATCAGCCCCAGCATTTT
TRBJ1-2 - TRBV10-2 CASSETSDIVGYTF TGCGCCAGCAGTGAGACCTCGGACATCGTCGGCTACACCTTC
TRBJ2-7 - TRBV6-4 CASRSGVQGTYYEQYF TGTGCCAGCAGGTCGGGCGTCCAGGGCACTTACTACGAGCAGTACTTC
TRBJ1-6 - TRBV28 CASSPVQGDNSPLHF TGTGCCAGCAGCCCCGTCCAGGGAGATAATTCACCCCTCCACTTT
TRBJ2-2 TRBD2 TRBV6-5 CASSYSTGRDTGELFF TGTGCCAGCAGTTACTCGACCGGGAGGGACACCGGGGAGCTGTTTTTT
TRBJ1-5 - TRBV28 CASNRGDGPNSNQPQHF TGTGCCAGCAATCGTGGCGACGGTCCGAATAGCAATCAGCCCCAGCATTTT
TRBJ2-3 TRBD2 TRBV30 CASTSGRTDTQYF TGTGCCTCCACTAGCGGACGCACAGATACGCAGTATTTT